This TCR beta chain was found in a study of blood T cell repertoires in COVID-19. V shed 4 bases, J shed 2 bases, and the junction held 7 bases outside the gene matches. The CDR3 runs to 16 residues. The germline V gene encodes CDR1 LNHDA and CDR2 SQIVND (reference sequence). Only in-frame clones appear in the TCRdb table, and some are missing; sequencing was by immunoSEQ multiplex PCR. The table lists hundreds of thousands of clones, approximately 87% of them singletons. The sequencing sample was made of peripheral blood. The source is a woman between 45 and 65 years old with active or convalescent COVID-19. The chain links TRBV19 to TRBJ2-1; TRBD2 matches at 8 bases. CDR3 sequence (DNA): TGTGCCAGTAGTACTCTAGGGCGGGGGGCCTACAATGAGCAGTTCTTC. Its protein is CASSTLGRGAYNEQFF.